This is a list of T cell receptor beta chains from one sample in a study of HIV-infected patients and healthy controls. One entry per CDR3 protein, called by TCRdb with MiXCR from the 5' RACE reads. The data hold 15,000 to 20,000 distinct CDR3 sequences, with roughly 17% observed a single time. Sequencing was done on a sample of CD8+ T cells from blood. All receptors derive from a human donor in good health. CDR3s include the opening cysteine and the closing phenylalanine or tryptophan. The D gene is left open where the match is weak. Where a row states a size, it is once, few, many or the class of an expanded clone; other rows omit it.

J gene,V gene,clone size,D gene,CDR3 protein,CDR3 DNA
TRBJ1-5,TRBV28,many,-,CASSLSARDHQPQHF,TGTGCCAGCAGTTTATCGGCCAGGGACCATCAGCCCCAGCATTTT
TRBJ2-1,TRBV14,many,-,CASSQVTNEQFF,TGTGCCAGCAGCCAAGTAACGAATGAGCAGTTCTTC
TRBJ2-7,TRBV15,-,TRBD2,CATSSGGGSSYEQYF,TGTGCCACCAGCAGTGGGGGAGGGAGCTCCTACGAGCAGTACTTC
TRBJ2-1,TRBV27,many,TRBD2,CASSLYTGTSGASSYNEQFF,TGTGCCAGCAGTCTTTATACCGGGACTAGCGGGGCAAGCTCCTACAATGAGCAGTTCTTC
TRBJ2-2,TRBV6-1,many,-,CASSVALGQGEERGATGELFF,TGTGCCAGCAGTGTCGCCCTTGGACAGGGTGAGGAGCGGGGGGCCACCGGGGAGCTGTTTTTT
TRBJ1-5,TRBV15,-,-,CATGLNQPQHF,TGTGCCACCGGGCTAAATCAGCCCCAGCATTTT
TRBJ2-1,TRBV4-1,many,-,CASSQELAVDEQFF,TGCGCCAGCAGCCAAGAATTGGCAGTAGATGAGCAGTTCTTC
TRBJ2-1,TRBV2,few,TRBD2,CAILSGRGSYNEQFF,TGTGCCATATTGAGCGGGAGGGGCTCCTACAATGAGCAGTTCTTC
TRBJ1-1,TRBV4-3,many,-,CASSQGAETEAFF,TGCGCCAGCAGCCAGGGGGCGGAAACTGAAGCTTTCTTT
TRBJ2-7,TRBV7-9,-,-,CASSSLGPGTSSSYEQYF,TGTGCCAGCAGCTCTCTAGGACCCGGGACATCCAGCTCCTACGAGCAGTACTTC